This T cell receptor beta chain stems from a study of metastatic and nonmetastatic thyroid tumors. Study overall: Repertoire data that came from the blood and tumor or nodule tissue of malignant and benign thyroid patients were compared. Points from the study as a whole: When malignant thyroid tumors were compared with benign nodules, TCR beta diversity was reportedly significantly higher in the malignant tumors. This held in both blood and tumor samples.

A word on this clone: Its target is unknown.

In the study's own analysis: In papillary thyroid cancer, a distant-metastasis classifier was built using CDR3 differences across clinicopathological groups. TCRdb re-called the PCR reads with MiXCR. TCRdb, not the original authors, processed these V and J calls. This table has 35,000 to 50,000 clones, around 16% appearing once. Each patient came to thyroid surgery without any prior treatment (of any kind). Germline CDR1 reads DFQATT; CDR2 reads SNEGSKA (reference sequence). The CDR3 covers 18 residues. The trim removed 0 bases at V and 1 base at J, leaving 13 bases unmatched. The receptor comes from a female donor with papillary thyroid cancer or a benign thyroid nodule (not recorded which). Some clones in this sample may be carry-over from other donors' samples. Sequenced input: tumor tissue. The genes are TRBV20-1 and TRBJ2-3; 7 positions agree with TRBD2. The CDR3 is CSARDPPSGGVGTDTQYF. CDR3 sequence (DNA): TGCAGTGCTAGAGACCCCCCTAGCGGAGGGGTGGGCACAGATACGCAGTATTTT.